This TCR beta chain appears in the sequencing data of a study of OX40 agonist ivuxolimab in advanced cancers. Study as a whole: The study enrolled dose-escalation patients with hepatocellular carcinoma, melanoma, renal cell or head and neck cancer. Study-level findings and limits: Partly responding patients at 0.1-3.0 mg/kg showed some of the smallest clonal expansion. CD8+ T cells (on average) carried more expanded clones than CD4+ T cells. Both CD4+ and CD8+ T cell populations in blood had undergone clonal expansion by week 6 at 0.1 to 3.0 mg/kg.

On this clone: The antigen is unknown.

V dropped 5 bases and J dropped 5; count of bases not matched to a gene: 9. Germline values: CDR1 SGHRS, CDR2 YFSETQ. The CDR3 contains 15 residues. Profiled with immunoSEQ multiplex PCR; TCRdb holds only in-frame clones, not every one. Of 55,000 to 70,000 clones listed, roughly 90% are singletons. The V and J genes are TRBV5-1 and TRBJ2-1, with 8 bases lining up with TRBD2. Here the sequenced sample was CD4+ or CD8+ T cells sorted from blood, taken in a trial of the OX40 agonist ivuxolimab. The source is an adult with an advanced solid tumor such as melanoma, head and neck, liver or kidney cancer. DNA of the CDR3: TGCGCCAGCAGTTTCGGGGGGGCCGGGGACAATGAGCAGTTCTTC. It translates to CASSFGGAGDNEQFF.